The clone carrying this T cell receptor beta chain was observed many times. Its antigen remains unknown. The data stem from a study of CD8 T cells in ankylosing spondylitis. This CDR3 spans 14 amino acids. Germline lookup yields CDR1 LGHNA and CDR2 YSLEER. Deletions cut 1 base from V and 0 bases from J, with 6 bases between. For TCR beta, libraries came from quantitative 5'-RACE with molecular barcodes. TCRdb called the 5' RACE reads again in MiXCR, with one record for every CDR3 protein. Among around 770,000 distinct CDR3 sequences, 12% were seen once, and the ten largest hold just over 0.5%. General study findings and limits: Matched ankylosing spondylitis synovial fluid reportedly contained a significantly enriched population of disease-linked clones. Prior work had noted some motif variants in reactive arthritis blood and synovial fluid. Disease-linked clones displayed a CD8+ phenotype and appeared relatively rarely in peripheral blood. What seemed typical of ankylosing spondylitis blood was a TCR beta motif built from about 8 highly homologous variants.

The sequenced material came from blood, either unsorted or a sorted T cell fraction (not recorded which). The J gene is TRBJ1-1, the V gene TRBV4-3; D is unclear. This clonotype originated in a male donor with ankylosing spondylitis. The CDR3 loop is CASSQVGMNTEAFF. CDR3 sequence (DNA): TGCGCCAGCAGCCAAGTTGGGATGAACACTGAAGCTTTCTTT.